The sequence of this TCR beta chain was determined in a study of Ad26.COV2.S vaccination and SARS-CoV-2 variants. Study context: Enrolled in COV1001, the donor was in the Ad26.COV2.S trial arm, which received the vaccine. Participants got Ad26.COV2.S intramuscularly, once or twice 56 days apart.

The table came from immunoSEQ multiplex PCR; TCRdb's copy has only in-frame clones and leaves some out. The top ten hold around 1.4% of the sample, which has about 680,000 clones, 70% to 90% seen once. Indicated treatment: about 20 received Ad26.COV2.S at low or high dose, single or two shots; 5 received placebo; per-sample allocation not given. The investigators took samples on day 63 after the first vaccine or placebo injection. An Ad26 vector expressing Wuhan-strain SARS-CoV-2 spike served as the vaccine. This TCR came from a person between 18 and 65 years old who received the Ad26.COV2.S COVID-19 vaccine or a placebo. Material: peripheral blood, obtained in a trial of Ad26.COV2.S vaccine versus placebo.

The CDR3 region has the DNA TGCGCCAGCAGTACCCCGGGACAGGGACCGAACACCGGGGAGCTGTTTTTT. This sequence encodes CASSTPGQGPNTGELFF. The genes are TRBV4-3 and TRBJ2-2, with TRBD1 matching over 9 bases. V was clipped by 6 bases and J by 0 bases; unmatched bases: 8. The CDR3 runs to 17 residues. The germline V gene has CDR1 LGHNA and CDR2 YSLEER.